One and the same sample provided the 23 T cell receptor beta chains below, sequenced in a study of blood T cell repertoires in COVID-19. The protocol was immunoSEQ multiplex PCR, while the TCRdb copy is restricted to in-frame clones and leaves out a portion. The table has over 200,000 clones, approximately 87% seen once. The sequencing input was peripheral blood. All receptors come from a man in his 60s who had recovered from COVID-19.

The V gene is TRBV12-3 or TRBV12-4, the J gene TRBJ1-1; D gene unclear. Trimming left V 0 bases short and J 5 bases short, with 7 bases between. The CDR3 contains 13 residues. The CDR3 sequence: CASSLARETEAFF. The DNA for the CDR3 is TGTGCCAGCAGTTTAGCCCGGGAGACTGAAGCTTTCTTT.

The chain uses TRBV7-3 and TRBJ1-2, with 10 bases lining up with TRBD1. Germline V lookup: CDR1 SGHTA, CDR2 FQGTGA. The CDR3 has 15 amino acids. The ends lost 5 bases at V and 4 bases at J; junction bases unmatched: 7. Written as DNA, the CDR3 is TGTGCCAGCAGCCAGGGACAGGGGATTTCCTATGGCTACACCTTC. Amino acid sequence: CASSQGQGISYGYTF.

This chain connects TRBV12-5 to TRBJ2-1; 7 bases map to TRBD2. Germline V gives CDR1 LGHNT, CDR2 FRNRAP. Losses at the gene ends were 6 bases for V and 8 bases for J; bases not matched to a gene: 13. The CDR3 is 15 amino acids. The CDR3 DNA reads TGTGCTAGTGGCCCCAGCGGGGCCGCAGTGGATGAGCAGTTCTTC. Translated, it gives CASGPSGAAVDEQFF.

This clone was detected a few times. J is TRBJ2-3 and V is TRBV7-3; 10 positions match TRBD2. V shed 1 base and J 0 bases; nucleotides not matched to a gene: 4. The length of the CDR3 is 17 residues. Germline-derived CDR1 and CDR2 are SGHTA and FQGTGA. The CDR3 is CASSLKPSGGSTDTQYF. Written as DNA, the CDR3 is TGTGCCAGCAGCTTAAAGCCTAGCGGGGGCAGCACAGATACGCAGTATTTT.

The V call is TRBV5-6, the J call TRBJ2-7; 7 positions agree with TRBD1. The germline gives CDR1 SGHDT, CDR2 YYEEEE. The CDR3 runs 15 residues. J was trimmed by 2 bases and V by 5 bases; bases with no gene match: 10. CDR3 sequence (DNA): TGTGCCAGCAGAACTCAGGGGGAAGGAACCTACGAGCAGTACTTC. It encodes CASRTQGEGTYEQYF.

The J gene is TRBJ1-3, the V gene TRBV19; no definite D call. Trimming stripped 1 base from V and 5 bases from J, with 3 bases between. This CDR3 is built from 12 residues. Germline lookup yields CDR1 LNHDA and CDR2 SQIVND (reference sequence). CDR3 in DNA: TGTGCCAGTAGTATAGCCAGAAACACCATATATTTT. It is translated as CASSIARNTIYF.

V is TRBV28 and J is TRBJ2-1, with 7 bases lining up with TRBD1. Unmatched junction bases numbered 3, after V lost 1 base and J lost 15 bases. The germline CDR1 and CDR2 sequences are MDHEN and SYDVKM. The CDR3 runs to 11 residues. This CDR3 is CASSLSDRPFF. CDR3 coding DNA: TGTGCCAGCAGTTTATCGGACAGGCCGTTCTTC.

The chain has TRBV6-1 and TRBJ1-2; D is possibly TRBD1 (5 bases). The CDR3 runs to 14 residues. Germline V gene data show CDR1 as MNHNS and CDR2 as SASEGT. The V end lost 1 base, the J end lost 14 bases, and 20 bases lay between the germline ends. DNA of the CDR3: TGTGCCAGCAGTGAAGGCTTACAGGAACCTTTTCTTACCTTC. Protein sequence: CASSEGLQEPFLTF.

The V gene is TRBV21-1, the J gene TRBJ2-1; the table's D call of TRBD2 was not tested on the DNA. TRBV21-1 is a known pseudogene. The CDR3 sequence is 16 residues long. CDR3: CASSGLAGGIYNEQFF. Here the CDR3 DNA reads TGTGCCAGCAGTGGACTAGCGGGGGGGATTTACAATGAGCAGTTCTTC.

In this sample, this clone turned up a few times. This chain uses TRBV11-2 with TRBJ2-1, with 11 bases lining up with TRBD2. Trimming took 1 base from V and 5 from J; bases not matched to a gene: 4. Germline CDR1 is SGHAT and CDR2 is FQNNGV. The CDR3 has 16 amino acids. CDR3 bases: TGTGCCAGCAGCTTAGCTAGCGGGAGGATCCACAATGAGCAGTTCTTC. Translation: CASSLASGRIHNEQFF.

The J gene is TRBJ2-2, the V gene TRBV7-3, with 9 nucleotides matching TRBD1. V shed 4 bases, J shed 1 base, and the junction held 7 bases outside the gene matches. CDR1 is SGHTA, CDR2 FQGTGA, per germline. The CDR3 contains 17 residues. CDR3 sequence (DNA): TGTGCCAGCAGCTATTCTCGACAGGGGGGGAACACCGGGGAGCTGTTTTTT. Its protein product is CASSYSRQGGNTGELFF.

The J gene is TRBJ2-2, the V gene TRBV24-1, with 7 bases matching TRBD1. This CDR3 contains 17 residues. Germline CDR1 KGHDR, CDR2 SFDVKD. Trimming removed 3 bases from V and 2 bases from J; junction bases left unmatched: 8. CDR3 coding DNA: TGTGCCACCAGTGATCCCGGGACAGCCTTTAACACCGGGGAGCTGTTTTTT. It encodes CATSDPGTAFNTGELFF.

The chain links TRBV2 to TRBJ1-6, with 11 bases fitting TRBD1. CDR1 SNHLY and CDR2 FYNNEI come from the germline V gene. The CDR3 has 15 amino acids. V shed 7 bases, J shed 7 bases, and the junction held 6 bases outside the gene matches. DNA of the CDR3: TGTGCCAGCACTTACGGGACAGGGGGAAATTCACCCCTCCACTTT. Protein product: CASTYGTGGNSPLHF.

In the case of this clone: This likely comes from a read error, as the CDR3 has no conserved phenylalanine or tryptophan at its end. No DNA is shown, since the ends of the CDR3 on it are uncertain; the CDR3 is the one TCRdb lists. The chain has TRBV6-1 and TRBJ2-3; TRBD2 is taken as the D call from the table, unchecked against the DNA. The CDR3 comprises 10 residues, both ends counted. Germline V gene sequence: CDR1 MNHNS, CDR2 SASEGT. The CDR3 is CASSEAMAWE.

The chain carries TRBV27 and TRBJ2-7, with D tentatively TRBD2 (6 bases). The CDR3 length is 15 residues. The V end lost 3 bases, the J end lost 6 bases, and 18 bases lay between the germline ends. Germline V CDR1 and CDR2: MNHEY, SMNVEV (reference sequence). DNA for the CDR3: TGTGCCAGCAGTTTCACGGTTAGCGGTGGGAGCGAGCAGTACTTC. It encodes CASSFTVSGGSEQYF.

The CDR3 DNA reads TGTGCCAGTAGTATAGGACCGTGGGGGGCAGATACGCAGTATTTT. Protein: CASSIGPWGADTQYF. The rearrangement joins TRBV19 to TRBJ2-3; D perhaps matches TRBD2 (6 bases). V lost 1 base and J 4 bases, leaving 12 bases between the germline ends. CDR1 and CDR2 (germline): LNHDA, SQIVND (reference sequence). This CDR3 has 15 residues.

Here the CDR3 reads CASSPRVSSGTGELFF. DNA for the CDR3: TGTGCCAGCAGCCCCCGGGTTTCTTCAGGGACCGGGGAGCTGTTTTTT. The rearrangement joins TRBV7-3 to TRBJ2-2; possible D gene TRBD1, 5 bases. This CDR3 is built from 16 residues. Germline V gene sequence: CDR1 SGHTA, CDR2 FQGTGA. V lost 5 bases and J 5 bases, leaving 18 bases between the germline ends. The full variable domain, its missing parts supplied by reference TRBV7-3 and TRBJ2-2, is GAGVSQTPSNKVTEKGKYVELRCDPISGHTALYWYRQSLGQGPEFLIYFQGTGAADDSGLPNDRFFAVRPEGSVSTLKIQRTERGDSAVYLCASSPRVSSGTGELFFGEGSRLTVL.

The chain recombines TRBV30 with TRBJ1-1; 9 bases agree with TRBD1. Trimming at V came to 4 bases and at J to 6 bases, leaving 6 bases not matched to a gene. Germline CDR1 GTSNPN, CDR2 SVGIG (reference sequence). The CDR3 length is 13 residues. CDR3 sequence: CAWMPDRGPEAFF. CDR3 nucleotide sequence: TGTGCCTGGATGCCGGACAGGGGACCTGAAGCTTTCTTT.

The chain joins TRBV5-6 to TRBJ2-5, with unresolved D. Germline-derived CDR1 and CDR2 are SGHDT and YYEEEE. The CDR3 is 14 residues long. The V and J ends lost 0 bases and 2 bases respectively, with 8 bases between them. The CDR3 protein is CASSLVGRQETQYF. The CDR3 DNA reads TGTGCCAGCAGCTTGGTCGGCAGGCAAGAGACCCAGTACTTC.

In regard to this clone: The sample has other DNA sequences that encode this CDR3 too. This sequence joins TRBV19 and TRBJ2-1; 13 positions match TRBD2. The germline V gene has CDR1 LNHDA and CDR2 SQIVND (reference sequence). The V segment lost 5 bases and the J segment 4 bases; nucleotides outside the gene matches: 5. The CDR3 runs 16 residues. The CDR3 DNA reads TGTGCCAGTAGTTTACTAGCGGGAGGGCTGTACAATGAGCAGTTCTTC. Protein product: CASSLLAGGLYNEQFF.

This chain joins TRBV5-4 and TRBJ2-1; 13 bases map to TRBD2. The CDR3 is 16 amino acids. From germline, CDR1 is SGHNT and CDR2 YYREEE (reference sequence). V shed 5 bases and J 0 bases; nucleotides not matched to a gene: 2. CDR3 amino acids: CASRGLAGVSYNEQFF. The CDR3 bases are TGTGCCAGCAGAGGACTAGCGGGGGTCTCCTACAATGAGCAGTTCTTC.

The chain links TRBV3-1 (or the pseudogene TRBV3-2) to TRBJ2-1, with unresolved D. V dropped 5 bases and J dropped 9 bases, with 8 bases sitting between them. Germline-derived CDR1 and CDR2 are LGHDT and YNNKEL (reference sequence). The length of the CDR3 is 11 residues. The chain's CDR3 is CASSVDTEQFF. The CDR3, as DNA: TGTGCCAGCAGCGTAGATACTGAGCAGTTCTTC.

V usage is TRBV6-5 and J usage is TRBJ2-5, with D perhaps TRBD1 (5 bases). The CDR3 runs to 13 residues. Germline CDR1 is MNHEY and CDR2 is SVGAGI. V shed 0 bases and J shed 7 bases, with 9 bases lying between them. In DNA form, the CDR3 reads TGTGCCAGCAGTTACTCGCCCCAGGGGACCCAGTACTTC. Translated: CASSYSPQGTQYF.